This T cell receptor beta chain was found in a study of shared clonotypes between healthy human individuals. Note on this clone: The same CDR3 arises from other DNA sequences in this sample as well.

Naive CD8 cells were CD45RO-negative, positively selected for CCR7, excluding terminally differentiated effector memory CD45RA+ cells. Donation came from healthy HIV-negative adults that had no recent acute infections or vaccinations. An even split of each subset's genomic DNA across several immunoSEQ plates was performed. Under the authors' procedure: Filtering differed because ImmunoSEQ produced junction-only sequences that carried no quality scores. Clones were sequenced by immunoSEQ multiplex PCR, and TCRdb holds only the in-frame ones, with some missing. V and J calls and clone size are as listed in that table; D and trimming were resolved from the DNA. The sample contains under 2,000,000 clones, approximately 94% of which appear only once. Per germline, CDR1 MNHEY and CDR2 SVGAGI. The CDR3 is made up of 15 amino acids. V lost 2 bases, J lost 0 bases, and 5 bases lay in between.

The clonotype comes from a man aged 18 to 30 in good health. Sequencing was done on a sample of naive CD8+ T cells sorted from blood. The V gene is TRBV6-5, the J gene TRBJ2-6, with D unresolved. CDR3 residues: CASSYGGSGANVLTF. The DNA of the CDR3 is TGTGCCAGCAGTTACGGCGGCTCTGGGGCCAACGTCCTGACTTTC.